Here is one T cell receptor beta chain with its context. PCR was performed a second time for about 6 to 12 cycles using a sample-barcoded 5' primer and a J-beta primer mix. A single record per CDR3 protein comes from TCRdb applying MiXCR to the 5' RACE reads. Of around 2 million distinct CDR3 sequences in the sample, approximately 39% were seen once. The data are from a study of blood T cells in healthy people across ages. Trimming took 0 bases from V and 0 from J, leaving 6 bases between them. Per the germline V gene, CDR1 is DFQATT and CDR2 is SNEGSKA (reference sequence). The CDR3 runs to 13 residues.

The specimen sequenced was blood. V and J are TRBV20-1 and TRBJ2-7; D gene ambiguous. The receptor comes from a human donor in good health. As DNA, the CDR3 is TGCAGTGCTAGAGAGCTACGCTCCTACGAGCAGTACTTC. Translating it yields CSARELRSYEQYF.